A selection of T cell receptor beta chains follows, all from one sample in a study of T cell responses to AZD1222 COVID-19 vaccine. The method was immunoSEQ multiplex PCR; TCRdb's version includes in-frame clones alone and lacks a portion of them. The sample consists of about 140,000 clones, 91% of them appearing once. The material sequenced was peripheral blood, taken on day 0 of AZD1222 vaccination. These receptors all stem from an adult in good health. The CDR3 runs from the conserved cysteine through the conserved F or W. Each record gives: D gene, V gene, J gene, CDR3 DNA, CDR3 protein. A D gene is named only where the DNA matches it firmly.

>-|TRBV5-1|TRBJ2-5
TGCGCCAGCAGCTTCCGATTGGTGGAGACCCAGTACTTC
CASSFRLVETQYF
>-|TRBV30|TRBJ2-7
TGTGCCTGGGGGGACAACCGCTACGAGCAGTACTTC
CAWGDNRYEQYF
>TRBD1|TRBV3-1/TRBV3-2|TRBJ1-1
TGTGCCAGCAGCCAAGAAGGGGGCTCGGGAGTAACTTTCTTT
CASSQEGGSGVTFF
>-|TRBV25-1|TRBJ1-5
TGTGCCACTCGACCACAGGGTAGCAATCAGCCCCAGCATTTT
CATRPQGSNQPQHF
>TRBD2|TRBV3-1/TRBV3-2|TRBJ2-1
TGTGCCAGCAGCCAAGAACTGCTAGCGGAGGTATACAATGAGCAGTTCTTC
CASSQELLAEVYNEQFF
>TRBD1|TRBV11-2|TRBJ1-1
TGTGCCAGCAGATACAGGGGCGGGAACACTGAAGCTTTCTTT
CASRYRGGNTEAFF
>-|TRBV18|TRBJ2-1
TGTGCCAGCTCACGTTCGCGGTCGGGCTCCTACAATGAGCAGTTCTTC
CASSRSRSGSYNEQFF
>TRBD2|TRBV4-1|TRBJ2-4
TGCGCCAGCCGCGGGGGACTAGCGGGTAAAAACATTCAGTACTTC
CASRGGLAGKNIQYF
>-|TRBV5-4|TRBJ2-5
TGTGCCAGCAGCTTAAGGGACCAAGAGACCCAGTACTTC
CASSLRDQETQYF
>-|TRBV18|TRBJ2-3
TGTGCCAGCTCACCGCTTGACTCGGCCGATACGCAGTATTTT
CASSPLDSADTQYF
>-|TRBV11-3|TRBJ2-1
TGTGCCAGCAGCCAGATGGGAAACACACTCAATGAGCAGTTCTTC
CASSQMGNTLNEQFF
>TRBD1|TRBV28|TRBJ1-1
TGTGCCAGCAGCGATCGGACAGGTGAAGCTTTCTTT
CASSDRTGEAFF
>-|TRBV5-1|TRBJ2-1
TGCGCCAGCAGCCTCTCGGGTAGCTCCTACAATGAGCAGTTCTTC
CASSLSGSSYNEQFF
>TRBD1|TRBV7-2|TRBJ2-7
TGTGCCAGCAGCTTAATCGGGACAGTGATGTCCTACGAGCAGTACTTC
CASSLIGTVMSYEQYF
>-|TRBV18|TRBJ1-1
TGTGCCAGCTCACCAACGATTTGGGGAGGACAGCCAGACGCTTTCTTT
CASSPTIWGGQPDAFF
>-|TRBV28|TRBJ2-7
TGTGCCAGCAGTTTGGCGGCAACGGGAGAGCAGTACTTC
CASSLAATGEQYF
>-|TRBV2|TRBJ1-2
TGTGCCAGCAGTGAAGCGACCGCCGTCTATGGCTACACCTTC
CASSEATAVYGYTF
>-|TRBV2|TRBJ1-4
TGTGCCAGCAACACGCTGCAGAAAAGGGAAAAACTGTTTTTT
CASNTLQKREKLFF
>TRBD1|TRBV11-2|TRBJ1-1
TGTGCCAGCAGCAAGGGACAGATAATGAACACTGAAGCTTTCTTT
CASSKGQIMNTEAFF
>TRBD1|TRBV6-5|TRBJ1-6
TGTGCCAGCAGTTCCGGGACAGCCTATAATTCACCCCTCCACTTT
CASSSGTAYNSPLHF